The 10 T cell receptor beta chains presented below share a single source sample, sequenced in a study of blood T cell repertoires in COVID-19. TCRdb's copy holds only in-frame clones and misses some; the assay was immunoSEQ multiplex PCR. The sample contains about 370,000 clones, roughly nine tenths of which appear only once. Sequencing was performed on PBMCs or T cells enriched from blood (not recorded which). The source is a man aged 18 to 35 who had recovered from COVID-19.

The CDR3 region has the DNA TGTGCCAGCAGCTTAGACAGTCTGGCAGATACGCAGTATTTT. Its protein product is CASSLDSLADTQYF. The rearrangement links TRBV11-3 to TRBJ2-3; D gene ambiguous. The CDR3 sequence is 14 residues long. The ends were cut back, 0 bases at V and 4 bases at J, with 8 bases in the middle. Germline CDR1 is SGHNT and CDR2 is YENEEA.

This clone was recorded once. The chain joins TRBV25-1 to TRBJ2-1; D unresolved. Germline CDR1 MGHDK, CDR2 SYGVNS. There are 14 residues in the CDR3. The ends were cut back, 8 bases at V and 0 bases at J, with 11 bases in the middle. The CDR3 loop is CASQIAGSYNEQFF. The CDR3 nucleotides read TGTGCCAGCCAGATAGCCGGCTCCTACAATGAGCAGTTCTTC.

The chain carries TRBV24-1 and TRBJ2-3, with TRBD2 as a possible D gene (6 bases). Trimming pared 3 bases from V and 2 bases from J, leaving 11 bases between. This CDR3 comprises 15 residues. Germline assignment: CDR1 KGHDR and CDR2 SFDVKD. The CDR3 is CATSDRRDTTDTQYF. The CDR3 DNA follows: TGTGCCACCAGTGATAGGAGGGATACCACAGATACGCAGTATTTT.

The chain has TRBV20-1 and TRBJ2-3, with D possibly matching TRBD1 (6 bases). With 3 bases removed from V and 1 base from J, the gap between germline ends came to 8 bases. This CDR3 spans 13 amino acids. In germline, CDR1 is DFQATT, CDR2 SNEGSKA (reference sequence). CDR3 sequence (DNA): TGCAGTGCTAGTCCAGGGGGCACAGATACGCAGTATTTT. Translation gives CSASPGGTDTQYF.

This sequence joins TRBV29-1 and TRBJ1-2, with a weak D call TRBD1 (5 bases). Trimming took off 3 bases at V and 5 bases at J, with 13 bases between the two ends. There are 13 residues in the CDR3. CDR1 is SQVTM and CDR2 is ANQGSEA in the germline V gene. This chain's CDR3 is CSVDRFGGYGYTF. The CDR3 DNA reads TGCAGCGTTGATCGATTCGGGGGTTATGGCTACACCTTC.

The chain is built from TRBV29-1 and TRBJ2-3; a possible D gene is TRBD1 (6 bases). This CDR3 is built from 16 residues. With 2 bases removed from V and 3 bases from J, the gap between germline ends came to 18 bases. Germline CDR1 SQVTM, CDR2 ANQGSEA. Here the CDR3 DNA reads TGCAGCGTTGAAAGTGGGGGCATTTTATGGACAGATACGCAGTATTTT. Protein product: CSVESGGILWTDTQYF.

The chain links TRBV5-6 to TRBJ2-1; 7 bases are a match to TRBD1. Germline CDR1 is SGHDT and CDR2 is YYEEEE. The CDR3 is 15 residues long. The V segment lost 4 bases and the J segment 7 bases; nucleotides outside the gene matches: 11. The chain's CDR3 is CASSGATGAINEQFF. CDR3 coding DNA: TGTGCCAGCAGCGGAGCCACAGGGGCCATTAATGAGCAGTTCTTC.

The chain recombines TRBV7-2 with TRBJ2-1; 7 nucleotides line up with TRBD2. The germline V gene has CDR1 SGHTA and CDR2 FQGNSA. The CDR3 has 16 residues. Unmatched junction bases numbered 13, after V lost 5 bases and J lost 6 bases. CDR3 in amino acids: CASSLHGAGVGNEQFF. The CDR3 region has the DNA TGTGCCAGCAGCCTACACGGGGCGGGAGTGGGCAATGAGCAGTTCTTC.

This chain joins TRBV19 and TRBJ1-2; 11 bases match TRBD1. Germline assignment: CDR1 LNHDA and CDR2 SQIVND (reference sequence). The V segment lost 5 bases and the J segment 6 bases; nucleotides outside the gene matches: 11. The CDR3 totals 16 residues. For the CDR3, the DNA is TGTGCCAGTAGTCATCGGACAGGGGGCTTTACGAATGGCTACACCTTC. Translating it yields CASSHRTGGFTNGYTF.

The V call is TRBV19, the J call TRBJ1-2; no clear D gene. V was pared by 10 bases and J by 3 bases, with 12 bases between. CDR1 and CDR2 (germline): LNHDA, SQIVND (reference sequence). This CDR3 comprises 12 residues. The CDR3 spells CATKEGYYGYTF. In DNA form, the CDR3 reads TGTGCCACCAAGGAGGGCTACTATGGCTACACCTTC.